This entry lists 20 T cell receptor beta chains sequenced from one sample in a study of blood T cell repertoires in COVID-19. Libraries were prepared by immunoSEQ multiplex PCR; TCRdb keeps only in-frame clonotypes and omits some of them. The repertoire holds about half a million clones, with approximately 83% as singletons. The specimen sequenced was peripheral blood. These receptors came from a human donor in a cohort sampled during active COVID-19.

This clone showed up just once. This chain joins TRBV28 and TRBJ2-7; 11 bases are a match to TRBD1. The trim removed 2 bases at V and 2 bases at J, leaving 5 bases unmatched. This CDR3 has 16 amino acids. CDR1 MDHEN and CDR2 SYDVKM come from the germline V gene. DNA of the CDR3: TGTGCCAGCAGTTTAGGGACAGGGGGATTCCCCTACGAGCAGTACTTC. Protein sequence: CASSLGTGGFPYEQYF.

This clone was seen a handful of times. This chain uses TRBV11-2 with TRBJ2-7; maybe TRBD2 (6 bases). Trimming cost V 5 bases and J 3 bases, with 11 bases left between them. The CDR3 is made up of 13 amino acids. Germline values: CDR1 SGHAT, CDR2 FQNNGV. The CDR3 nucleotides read TGTGCCAGCAGCCTTCCGGGAGTCTACGAGCAGTACTTC. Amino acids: CASSLPGVYEQYF.

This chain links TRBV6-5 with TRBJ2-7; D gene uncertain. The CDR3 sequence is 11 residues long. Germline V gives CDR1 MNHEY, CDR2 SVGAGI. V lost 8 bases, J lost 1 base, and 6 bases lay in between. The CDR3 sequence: CASHRSYEQYF. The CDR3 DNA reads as TGTGCCAGCCACAGATCCTACGAGCAGTACTTC.

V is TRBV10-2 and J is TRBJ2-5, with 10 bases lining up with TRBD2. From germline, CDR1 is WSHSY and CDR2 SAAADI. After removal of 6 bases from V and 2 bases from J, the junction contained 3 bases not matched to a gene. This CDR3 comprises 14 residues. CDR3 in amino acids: CASRMTSGQETQYF. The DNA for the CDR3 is TGCGCCAGCAGGATGACTAGCGGGCAAGAGACCCAGTACTTC.

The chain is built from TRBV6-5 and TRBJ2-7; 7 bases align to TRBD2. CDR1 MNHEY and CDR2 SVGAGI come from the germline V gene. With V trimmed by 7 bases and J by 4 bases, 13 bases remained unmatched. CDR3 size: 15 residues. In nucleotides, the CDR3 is TGTGCCAGCATCACCGTGGGCGGGAGTGGTTACGAGCAGTACTTC. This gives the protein CASITVGGSGYEQYF.

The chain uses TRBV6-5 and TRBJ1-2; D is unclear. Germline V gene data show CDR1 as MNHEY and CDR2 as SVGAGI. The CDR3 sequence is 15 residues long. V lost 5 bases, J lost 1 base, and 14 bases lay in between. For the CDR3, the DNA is TGTGCCAGCAGTCCCAGGCAAGAGAATAACTATGGCTACACCTTC. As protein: CASSPRQENNYGYTF.

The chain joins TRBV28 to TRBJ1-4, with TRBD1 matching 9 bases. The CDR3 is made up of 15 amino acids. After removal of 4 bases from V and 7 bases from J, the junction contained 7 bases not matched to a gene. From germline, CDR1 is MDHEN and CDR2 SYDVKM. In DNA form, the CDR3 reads TGTGCCAGCAGTTCGGCCGGGACAGGGACTGAAAAACTGTTTTTT. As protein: CASSSAGTGTEKLFF.

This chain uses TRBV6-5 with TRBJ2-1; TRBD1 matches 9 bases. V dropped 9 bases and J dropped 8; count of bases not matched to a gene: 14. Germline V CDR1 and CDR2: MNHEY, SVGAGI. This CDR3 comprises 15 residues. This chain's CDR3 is CASASGGTGSDEQFF. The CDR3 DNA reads TGTGCCAGTGCATCTGGTGGGACAGGGAGTGATGAGCAGTTCTTC.

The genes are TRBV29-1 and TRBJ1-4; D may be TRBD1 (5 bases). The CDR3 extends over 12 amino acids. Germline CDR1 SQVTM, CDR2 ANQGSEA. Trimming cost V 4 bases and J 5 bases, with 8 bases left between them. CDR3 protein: CSVGQPNEKLFF. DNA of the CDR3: TGCAGCGTTGGACAGCCCAATGAAAAACTGTTTTTT.

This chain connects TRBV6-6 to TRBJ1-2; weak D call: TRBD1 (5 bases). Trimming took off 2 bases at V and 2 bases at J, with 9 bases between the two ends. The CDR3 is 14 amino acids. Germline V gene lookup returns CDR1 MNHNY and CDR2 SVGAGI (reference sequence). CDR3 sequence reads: CASSYTQGNYGYTF. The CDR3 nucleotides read TGTGCCAGCAGTTACACCCAGGGAAACTATGGCTACACCTTC.

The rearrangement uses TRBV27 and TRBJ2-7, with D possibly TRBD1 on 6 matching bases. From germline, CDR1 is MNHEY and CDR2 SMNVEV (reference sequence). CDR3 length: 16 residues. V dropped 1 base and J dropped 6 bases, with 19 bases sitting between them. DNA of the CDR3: TGTGCCAGCAGTTTATACGGCGGATCTCAAGGGGGCGAGCAGTACTTC. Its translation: CASSLYGGSQGGEQYF.

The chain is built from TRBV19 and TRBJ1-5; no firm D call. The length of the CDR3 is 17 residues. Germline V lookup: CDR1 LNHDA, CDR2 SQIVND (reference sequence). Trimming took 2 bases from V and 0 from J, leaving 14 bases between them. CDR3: CASSISPARYSNQPQHF. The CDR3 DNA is TGTGCCAGTAGTATATCTCCAGCCAGGTATAGCAATCAGCCCCAGCATTTT.

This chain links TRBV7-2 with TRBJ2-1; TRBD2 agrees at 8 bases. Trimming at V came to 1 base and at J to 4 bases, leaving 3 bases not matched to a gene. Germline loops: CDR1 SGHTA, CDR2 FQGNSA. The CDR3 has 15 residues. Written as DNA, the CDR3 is TGTGCCAGCAGCTTAGATACGGGAGGGTACAATGAGCAGTTCTTC. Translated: CASSLDTGGYNEQFF.

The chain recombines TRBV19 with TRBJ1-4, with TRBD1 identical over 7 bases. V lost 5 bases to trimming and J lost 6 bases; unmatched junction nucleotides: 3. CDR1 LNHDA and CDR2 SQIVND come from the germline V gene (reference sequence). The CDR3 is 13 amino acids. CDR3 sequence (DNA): TGTGCCAGTAGTCCGGGACAGTATGAAAAACTGTTTTTT. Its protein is CASSPGQYEKLFF.

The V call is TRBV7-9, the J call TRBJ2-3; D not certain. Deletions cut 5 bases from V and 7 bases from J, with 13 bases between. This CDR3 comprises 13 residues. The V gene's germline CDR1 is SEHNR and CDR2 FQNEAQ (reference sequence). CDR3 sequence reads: CASSVRLPHTQYF. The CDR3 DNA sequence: TGTGCCAGCAGCGTCAGGCTTCCCCATACGCAGTATTTT.

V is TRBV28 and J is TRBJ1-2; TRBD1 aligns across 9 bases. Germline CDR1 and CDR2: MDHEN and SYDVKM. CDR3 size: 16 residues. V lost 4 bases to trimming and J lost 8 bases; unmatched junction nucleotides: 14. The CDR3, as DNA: TGTGCCAGCAGTTACCCCCCGGTACAGGGGGCGCAGGGCTACACCTTC. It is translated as CASSYPPVQGAQGYTF.

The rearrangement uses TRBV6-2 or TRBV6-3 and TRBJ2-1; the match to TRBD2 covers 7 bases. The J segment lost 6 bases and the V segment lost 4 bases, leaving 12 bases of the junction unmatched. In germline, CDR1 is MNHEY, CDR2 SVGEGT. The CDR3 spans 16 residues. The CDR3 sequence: CASSLLGLAVSNEQFF. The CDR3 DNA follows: TGTGCCAGCAGTTTATTGGGGCTAGCGGTGTCCAATGAGCAGTTCTTC.

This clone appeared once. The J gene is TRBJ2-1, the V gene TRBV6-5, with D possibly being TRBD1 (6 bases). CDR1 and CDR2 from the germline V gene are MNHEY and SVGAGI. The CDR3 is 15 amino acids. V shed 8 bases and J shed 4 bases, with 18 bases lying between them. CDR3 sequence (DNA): TGTGCCAGCCGATCCCAGGGGCGCGGGTACAATGAGCAGTTCTTC. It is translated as CASRSQGRGYNEQFF.

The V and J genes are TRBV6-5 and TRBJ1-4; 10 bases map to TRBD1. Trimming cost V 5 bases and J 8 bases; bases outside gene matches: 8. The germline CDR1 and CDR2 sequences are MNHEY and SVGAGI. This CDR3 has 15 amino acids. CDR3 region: CASSPRPGQGEKLFF. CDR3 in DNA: TGTGCCAGCAGTCCAAGACCGGGACAGGGGGAAAAACTGTTTTTT.

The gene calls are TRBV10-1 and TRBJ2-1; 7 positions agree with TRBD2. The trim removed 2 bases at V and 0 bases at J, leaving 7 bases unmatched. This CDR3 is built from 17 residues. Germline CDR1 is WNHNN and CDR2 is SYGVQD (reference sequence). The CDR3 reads CASSELSGASSYNEQFF. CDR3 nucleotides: TGCGCCAGCAGTGAGCTGAGCGGGGCGAGCTCCTACAATGAGCAGTTCTTC.